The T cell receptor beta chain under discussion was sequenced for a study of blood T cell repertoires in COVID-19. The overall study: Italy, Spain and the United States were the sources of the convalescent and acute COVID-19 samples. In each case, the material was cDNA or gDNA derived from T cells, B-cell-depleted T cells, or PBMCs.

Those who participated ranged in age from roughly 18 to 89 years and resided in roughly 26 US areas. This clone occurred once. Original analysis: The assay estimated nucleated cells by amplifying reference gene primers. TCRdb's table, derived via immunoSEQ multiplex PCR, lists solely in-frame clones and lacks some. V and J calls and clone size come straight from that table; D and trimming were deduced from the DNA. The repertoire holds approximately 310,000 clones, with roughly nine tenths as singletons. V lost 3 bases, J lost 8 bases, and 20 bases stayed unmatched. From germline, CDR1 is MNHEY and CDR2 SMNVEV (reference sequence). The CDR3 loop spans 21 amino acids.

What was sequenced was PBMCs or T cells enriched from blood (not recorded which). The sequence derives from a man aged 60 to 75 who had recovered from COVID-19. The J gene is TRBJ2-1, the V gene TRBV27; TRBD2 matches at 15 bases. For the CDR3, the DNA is TGTGCCAGCAGTTTTTTCAGGGTGGGACTAGCGGGAGGCCTCGGGAACCATGAGCAGTTCTTC. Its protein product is CASSFFRVGLAGGLGNHEQFF.